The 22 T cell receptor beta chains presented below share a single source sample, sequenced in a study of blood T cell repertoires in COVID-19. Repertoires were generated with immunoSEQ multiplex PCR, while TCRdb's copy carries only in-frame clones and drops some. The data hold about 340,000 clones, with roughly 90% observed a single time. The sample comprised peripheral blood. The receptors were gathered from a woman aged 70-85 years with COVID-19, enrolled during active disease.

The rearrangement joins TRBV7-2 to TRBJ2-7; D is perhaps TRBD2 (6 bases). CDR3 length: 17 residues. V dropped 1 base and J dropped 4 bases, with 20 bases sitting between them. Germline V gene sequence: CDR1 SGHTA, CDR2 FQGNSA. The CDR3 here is CASSLVRPGAGSYEQYF. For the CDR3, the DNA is TGTGCCAGCAGCTTAGTTAGGCCTGGCGCGGGGTCTTACGAGCAGTACTTC.

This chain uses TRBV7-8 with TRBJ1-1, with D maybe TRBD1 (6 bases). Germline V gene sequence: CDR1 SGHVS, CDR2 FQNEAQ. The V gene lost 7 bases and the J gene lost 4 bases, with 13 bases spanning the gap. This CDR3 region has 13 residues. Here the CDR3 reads CASIAGGATEAFF. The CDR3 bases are TGTGCCAGCATCGCCGGGGGGGCCACTGAAGCTTTCTTT.

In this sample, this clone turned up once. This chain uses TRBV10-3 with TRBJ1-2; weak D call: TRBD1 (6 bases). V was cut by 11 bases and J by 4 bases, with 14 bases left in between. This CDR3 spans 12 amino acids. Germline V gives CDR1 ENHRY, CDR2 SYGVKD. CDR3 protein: CAVPDSSYGYTF. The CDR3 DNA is TGTGCCGTTCCGGACAGTTCCTATGGCTACACCTTC.

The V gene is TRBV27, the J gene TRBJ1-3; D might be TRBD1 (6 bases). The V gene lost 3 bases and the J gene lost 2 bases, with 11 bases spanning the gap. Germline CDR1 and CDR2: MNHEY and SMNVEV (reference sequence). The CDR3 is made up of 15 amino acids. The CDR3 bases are TGTGCCAGCAGTTTTGCCAGGGGACCTGGAAACACCATATATTTT. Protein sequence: CASSFARGPGNTIYF.

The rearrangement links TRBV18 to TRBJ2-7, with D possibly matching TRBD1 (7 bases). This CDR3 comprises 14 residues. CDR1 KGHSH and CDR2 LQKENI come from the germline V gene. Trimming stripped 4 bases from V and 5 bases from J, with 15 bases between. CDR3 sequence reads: CASSRSVRGDEQYF. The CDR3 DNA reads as TGTGCCAGCTCACGTTCGGTCAGGGGGGACGAGCAGTACTTC.

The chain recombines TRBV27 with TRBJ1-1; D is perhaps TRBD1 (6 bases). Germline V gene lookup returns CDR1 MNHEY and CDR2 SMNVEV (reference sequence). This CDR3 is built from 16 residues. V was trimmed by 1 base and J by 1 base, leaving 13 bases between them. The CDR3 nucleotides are TGTGCCAGCAGTTTATTTGGACAGCGCCAGAACACTGAAGCTTTCTTT. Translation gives CASSLFGQRQNTEAFF.

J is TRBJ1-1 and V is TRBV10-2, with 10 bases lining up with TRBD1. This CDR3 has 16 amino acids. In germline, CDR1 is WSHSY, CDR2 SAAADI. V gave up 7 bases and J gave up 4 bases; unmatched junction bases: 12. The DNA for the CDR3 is TGCGCCAGCAAAAACCGGGACAGGGGAGTATTCACTGAAGCTTTCTTT. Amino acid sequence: CASKNRDRGVFTEAFF.

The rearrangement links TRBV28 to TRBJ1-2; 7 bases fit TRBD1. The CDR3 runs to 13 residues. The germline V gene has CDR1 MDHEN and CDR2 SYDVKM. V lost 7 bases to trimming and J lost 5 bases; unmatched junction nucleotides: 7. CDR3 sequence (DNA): TGTGCCAGCACCCCGGGACAGCAATATGGCTACACCTTC. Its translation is CASTPGQQYGYTF.

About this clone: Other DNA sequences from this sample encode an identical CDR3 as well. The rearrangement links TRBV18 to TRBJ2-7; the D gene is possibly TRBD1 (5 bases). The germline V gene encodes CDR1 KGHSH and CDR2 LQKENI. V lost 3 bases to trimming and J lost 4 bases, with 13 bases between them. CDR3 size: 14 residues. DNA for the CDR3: TGTGCCAGCTCACCCCGCACAGGTTCTTACGAGCAGTACTTC. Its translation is CASSPRTGSYEQYF.

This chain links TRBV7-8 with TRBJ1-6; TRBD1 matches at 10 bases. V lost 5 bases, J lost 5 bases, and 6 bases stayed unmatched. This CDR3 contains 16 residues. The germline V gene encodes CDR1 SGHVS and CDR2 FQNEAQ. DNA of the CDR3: TGTGCCAGCAGCCCCAGACAGGGGGCGCATAATTCACCCCTCCACTTT. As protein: CASSPRQGAHNSPLHF.

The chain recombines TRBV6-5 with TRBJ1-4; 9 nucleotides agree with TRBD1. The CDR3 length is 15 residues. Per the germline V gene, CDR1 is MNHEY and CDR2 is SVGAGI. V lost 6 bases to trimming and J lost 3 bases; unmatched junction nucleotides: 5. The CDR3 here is CASSNDRGSNEKLFF. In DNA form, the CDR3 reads TGTGCCAGCAGCAATGACAGGGGGTCTAATGAAAAACTGTTTTTT.

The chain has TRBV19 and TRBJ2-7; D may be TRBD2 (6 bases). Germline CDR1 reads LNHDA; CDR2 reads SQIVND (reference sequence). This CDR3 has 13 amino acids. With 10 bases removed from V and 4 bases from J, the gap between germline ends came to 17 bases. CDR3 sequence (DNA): TGTGCCACCGGGGGATTTGCCTGGTACGAGCAGTACTTC. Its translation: CATGGFAWYEQYF. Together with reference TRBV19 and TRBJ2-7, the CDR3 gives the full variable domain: DGGITQSPKYLFRKEGQNVTLSCEQNLNHDAMYWYRQDPGQGLRLIYYSQIVNDFQKGDIAEGYSVSREKKESFPLTVTSAQKNPTAFYLCATGGFAWYEQYFGPGTRLTVT.

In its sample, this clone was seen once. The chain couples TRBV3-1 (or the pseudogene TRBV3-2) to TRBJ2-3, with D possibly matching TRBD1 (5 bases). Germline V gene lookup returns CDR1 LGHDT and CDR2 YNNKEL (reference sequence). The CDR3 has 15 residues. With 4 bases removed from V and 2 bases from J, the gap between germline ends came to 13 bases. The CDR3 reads CASSLLTVPTDTQYF. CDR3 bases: TGTGCCAGCAGCCTGTTGACAGTACCCACAGATACGCAGTATTTT.

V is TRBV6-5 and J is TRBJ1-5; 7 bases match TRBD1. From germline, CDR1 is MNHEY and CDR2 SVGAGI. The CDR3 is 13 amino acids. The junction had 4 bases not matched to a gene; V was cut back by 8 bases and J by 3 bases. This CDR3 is CASRDSYNQPQHF. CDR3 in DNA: TGTGCCAGCCGGGACAGTTACAATCAGCCCCAGCATTTT.

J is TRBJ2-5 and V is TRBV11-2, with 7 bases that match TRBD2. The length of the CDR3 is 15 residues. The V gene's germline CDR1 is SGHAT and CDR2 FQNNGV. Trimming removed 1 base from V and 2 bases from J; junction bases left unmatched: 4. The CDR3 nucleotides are TGTGCCAGCAGCTTAGTGGGCGGGGGACAAGAGACCCAGTACTTC. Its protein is CASSLVGGGQETQYF.

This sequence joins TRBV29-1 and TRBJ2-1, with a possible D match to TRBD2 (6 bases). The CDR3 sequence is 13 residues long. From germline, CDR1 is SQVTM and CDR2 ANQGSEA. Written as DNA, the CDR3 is TGCAGTTATGGGGGGAGCTCCTACAATGAGCAGTTCTTC. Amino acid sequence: CSYGGSSYNEQFF.

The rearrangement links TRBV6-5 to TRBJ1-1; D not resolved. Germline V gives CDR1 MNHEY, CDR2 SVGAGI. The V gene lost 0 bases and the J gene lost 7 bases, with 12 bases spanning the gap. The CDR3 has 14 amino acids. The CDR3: CASSYSSGPYEAFF. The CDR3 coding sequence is TGTGCCAGCAGTTACTCGTCGGGTCCTTATGAAGCTTTCTTT.

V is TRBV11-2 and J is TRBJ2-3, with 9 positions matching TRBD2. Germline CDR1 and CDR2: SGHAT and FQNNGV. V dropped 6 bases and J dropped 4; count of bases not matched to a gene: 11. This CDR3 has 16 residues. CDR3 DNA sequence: TGTGCCAGCAGTTACAGTAGTCGCGGGGGGGCAGATACGCAGTATTTT. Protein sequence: CASSYSSRGGADTQYF.

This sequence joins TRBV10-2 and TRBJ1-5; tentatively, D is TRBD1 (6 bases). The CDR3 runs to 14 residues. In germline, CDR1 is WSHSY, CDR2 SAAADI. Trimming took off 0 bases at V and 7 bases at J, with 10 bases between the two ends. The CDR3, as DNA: TGCGCCAGCAGTGAGTCAGGGGGGGGGCAGCCCCAGCATTTT. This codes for CASSESGGGQPQHF.

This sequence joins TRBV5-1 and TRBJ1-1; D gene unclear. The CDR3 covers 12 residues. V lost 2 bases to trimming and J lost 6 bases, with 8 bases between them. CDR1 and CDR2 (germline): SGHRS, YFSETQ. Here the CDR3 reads CASSFDRAEAFF. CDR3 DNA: TGCGCCAGCAGCTTCGATCGGGCTGAAGCTTTCTTT.

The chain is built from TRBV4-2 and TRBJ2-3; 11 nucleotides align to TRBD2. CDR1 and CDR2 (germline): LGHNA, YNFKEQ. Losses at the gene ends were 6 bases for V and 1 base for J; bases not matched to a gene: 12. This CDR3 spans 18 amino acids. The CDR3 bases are TGTGCCAGCAGTCCCGGGCCCACTAGCGGGGGACGCACAGATACGCAGTATTTT. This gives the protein CASSPGPTSGGRTDTQYF.

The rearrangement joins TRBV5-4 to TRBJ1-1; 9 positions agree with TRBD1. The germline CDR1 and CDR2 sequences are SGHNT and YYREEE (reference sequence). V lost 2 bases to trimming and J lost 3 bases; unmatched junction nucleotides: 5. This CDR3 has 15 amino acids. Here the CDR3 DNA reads TGTGCCAGCAGCTTAAGACAGGGGGTCTACACTGAAGCTTTCTTT. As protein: CASSLRQGVYTEAFF.